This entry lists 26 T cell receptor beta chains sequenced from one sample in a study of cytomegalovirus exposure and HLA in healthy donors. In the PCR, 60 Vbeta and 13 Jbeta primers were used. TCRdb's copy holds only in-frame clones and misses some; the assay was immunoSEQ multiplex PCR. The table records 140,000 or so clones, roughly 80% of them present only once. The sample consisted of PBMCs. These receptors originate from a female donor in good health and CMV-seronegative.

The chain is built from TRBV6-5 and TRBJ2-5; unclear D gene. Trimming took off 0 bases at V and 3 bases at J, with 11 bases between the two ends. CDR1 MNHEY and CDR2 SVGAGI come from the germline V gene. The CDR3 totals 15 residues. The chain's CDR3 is CASSYSMLAKETQYF. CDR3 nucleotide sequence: TGTGCCAGCAGTTACTCGATGTTGGCCAAAGAGACCCAGTACTTC.

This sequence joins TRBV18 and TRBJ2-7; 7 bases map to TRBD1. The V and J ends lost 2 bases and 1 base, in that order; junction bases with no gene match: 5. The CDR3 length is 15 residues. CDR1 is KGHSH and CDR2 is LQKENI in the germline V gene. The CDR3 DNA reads TGTGCCAGCTCACCAACGAGGGACAGTTCCTACGAGCAGTACTTC. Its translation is CASSPTRDSSYEQYF.

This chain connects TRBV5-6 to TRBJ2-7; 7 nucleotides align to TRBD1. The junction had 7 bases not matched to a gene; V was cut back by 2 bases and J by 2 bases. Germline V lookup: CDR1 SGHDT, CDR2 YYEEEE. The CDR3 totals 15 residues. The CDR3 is CASSLTGTATYEQYF. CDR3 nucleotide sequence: TGTGCCAGCAGCTTAACCGGGACAGCGACCTACGAGCAGTACTTC.

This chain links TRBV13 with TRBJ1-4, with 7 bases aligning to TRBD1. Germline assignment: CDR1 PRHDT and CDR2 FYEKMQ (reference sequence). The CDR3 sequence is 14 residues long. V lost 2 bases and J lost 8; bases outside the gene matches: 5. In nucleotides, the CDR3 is TGTGCCAGCAGCTTACGACAGGGCAACGAAAAACTGTTTTTT. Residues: CASSLRQGNEKLFF.

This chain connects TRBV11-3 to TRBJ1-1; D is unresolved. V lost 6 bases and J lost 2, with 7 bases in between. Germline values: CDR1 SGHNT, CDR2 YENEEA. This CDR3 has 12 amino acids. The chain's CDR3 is CASSFSNTEAFF. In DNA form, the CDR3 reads TGTGCCAGCAGTTTCTCTAACACTGAAGCTTTCTTT.

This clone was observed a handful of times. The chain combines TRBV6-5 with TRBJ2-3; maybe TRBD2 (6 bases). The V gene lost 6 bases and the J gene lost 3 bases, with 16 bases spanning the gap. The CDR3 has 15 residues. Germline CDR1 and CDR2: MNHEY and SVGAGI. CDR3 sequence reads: CASRPRDSGTDTQYF. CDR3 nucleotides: TGTGCCAGCAGACCCCGGGACTCAGGGACAGATACGCAGTATTTT.

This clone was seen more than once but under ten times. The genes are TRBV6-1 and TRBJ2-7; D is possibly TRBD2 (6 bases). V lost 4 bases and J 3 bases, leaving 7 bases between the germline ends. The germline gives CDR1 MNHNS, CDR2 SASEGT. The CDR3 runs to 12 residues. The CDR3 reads CASSAEGYEQYF. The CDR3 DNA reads TGTGCCAGCAGTGCGGAGGGCTACGAGCAGTACTTC.

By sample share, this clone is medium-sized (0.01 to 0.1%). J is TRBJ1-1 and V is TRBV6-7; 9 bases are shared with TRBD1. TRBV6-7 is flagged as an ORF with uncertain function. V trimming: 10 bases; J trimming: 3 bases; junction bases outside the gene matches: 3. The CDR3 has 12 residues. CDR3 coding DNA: TGTGCCACACAGGGGGCGGACACTGAAGCTTTCTTT. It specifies CATQGADTEAFF.

This CDR3 is CASSSLQGALSYTF. The CDR3 bases are TGTGCCAGCAGTTCCCTCCAGGGGGCGCTTTCCTACACCTTC. This rearrangement joins TRBV5-4 to TRBJ1-2; 8 bases align to TRBD1. CDR3 size: 14 residues. The germline CDR1 and CDR2 sequences are SGHNT and YYREEE (reference sequence). J was trimmed by 10 bases and V by 5 bases; bases with no gene match: 13.

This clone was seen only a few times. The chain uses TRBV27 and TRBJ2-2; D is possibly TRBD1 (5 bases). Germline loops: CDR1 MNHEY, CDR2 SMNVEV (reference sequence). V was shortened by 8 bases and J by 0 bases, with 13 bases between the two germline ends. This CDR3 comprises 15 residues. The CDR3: CASVHQGSNTGELFF. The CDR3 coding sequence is TGTGCCAGCGTTCACCAGGGCTCGAACACCGGGGAGCTGTTTTTT.

The CDR3 region has the DNA TGTGCCAGCAGTTACTCCTCGCTAGCGCCAGAGCAGTTCTTC. This codes for CASSYSSLAPEQFF. The chain has TRBV6-5 and TRBJ2-1; perhaps TRBD2 as D (6 bases). Germline V gives CDR1 MNHEY, CDR2 SVGAGI. V was clipped by 0 bases and J by 10 bases, with 13 bases between them. This CDR3 contains 14 residues.

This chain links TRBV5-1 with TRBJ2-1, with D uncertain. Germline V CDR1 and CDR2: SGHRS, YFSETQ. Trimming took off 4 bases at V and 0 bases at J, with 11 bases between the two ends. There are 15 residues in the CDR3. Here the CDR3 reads CASSLSSPSYNEQFF. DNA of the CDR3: TGCGCCAGCAGCCTTAGTAGTCCCTCCTACAATGAGCAGTTCTTC.

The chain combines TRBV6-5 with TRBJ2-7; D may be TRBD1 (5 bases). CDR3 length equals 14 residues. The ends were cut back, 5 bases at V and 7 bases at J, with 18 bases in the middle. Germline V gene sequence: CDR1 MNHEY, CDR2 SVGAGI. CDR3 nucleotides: TGTGCCAGCAGTGGCAGGGTGGGATGGAGAGAGCAGTACTTC. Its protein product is CASSGRVGWREQYF.

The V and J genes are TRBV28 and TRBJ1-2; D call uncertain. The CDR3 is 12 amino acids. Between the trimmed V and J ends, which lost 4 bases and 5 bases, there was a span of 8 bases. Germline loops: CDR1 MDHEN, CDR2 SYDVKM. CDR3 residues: CASSWSGYGYTF. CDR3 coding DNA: TGTGCCAGCAGTTGGTCCGGGTATGGCTACACCTTC.

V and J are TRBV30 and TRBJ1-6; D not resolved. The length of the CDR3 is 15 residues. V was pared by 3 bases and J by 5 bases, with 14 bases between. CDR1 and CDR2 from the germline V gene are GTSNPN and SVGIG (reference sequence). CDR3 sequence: CAWRGDTLHNSPLHF. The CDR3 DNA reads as TGTGCCTGGAGGGGTGACACCCTGCATAATTCACCCCTCCACTTT.

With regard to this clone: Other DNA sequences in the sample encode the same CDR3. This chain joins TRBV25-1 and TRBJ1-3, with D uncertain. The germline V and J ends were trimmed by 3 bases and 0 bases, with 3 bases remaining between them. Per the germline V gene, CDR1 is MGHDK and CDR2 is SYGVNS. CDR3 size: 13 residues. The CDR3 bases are TGTGCCAGCAGTGATTACTCTGGAAACACCATATATTTT. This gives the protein CASSDYSGNTIYF.

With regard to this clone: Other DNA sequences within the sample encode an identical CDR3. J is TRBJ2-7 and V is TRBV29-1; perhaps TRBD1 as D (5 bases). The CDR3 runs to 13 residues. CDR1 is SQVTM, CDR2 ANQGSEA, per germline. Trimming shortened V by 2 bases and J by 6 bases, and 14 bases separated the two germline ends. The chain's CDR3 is CSVETGHPSEQYF. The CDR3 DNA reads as TGCAGCGTTGAAACAGGACACCCGTCCGAGCAGTACTTC.

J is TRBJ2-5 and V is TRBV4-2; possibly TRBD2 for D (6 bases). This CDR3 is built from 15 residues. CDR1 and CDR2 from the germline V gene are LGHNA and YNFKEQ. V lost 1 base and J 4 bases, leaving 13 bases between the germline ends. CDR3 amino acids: CASSQGRGRAETQYF. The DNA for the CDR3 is TGTGCCAGCAGCCAAGGGCGGGGTAGGGCAGAGACCCAGTACTTC.

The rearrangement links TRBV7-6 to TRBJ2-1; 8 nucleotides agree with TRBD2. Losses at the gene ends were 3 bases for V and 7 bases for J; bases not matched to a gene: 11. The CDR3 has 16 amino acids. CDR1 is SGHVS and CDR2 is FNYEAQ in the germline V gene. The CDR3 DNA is TGTGCCAGCAGCTTTGGTCAAGCGGGAGAAGAGAATGAGCAGTTCTTC. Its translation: CASSFGQAGEENEQFF.

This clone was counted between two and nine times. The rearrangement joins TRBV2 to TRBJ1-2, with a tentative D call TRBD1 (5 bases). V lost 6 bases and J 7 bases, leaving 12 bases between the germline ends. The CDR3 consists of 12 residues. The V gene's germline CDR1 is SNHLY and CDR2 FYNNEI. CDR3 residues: CASRTALVGYTF. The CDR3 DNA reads TGTGCCAGCAGGACAGCTCTGGTTGGCTACACCTTC.

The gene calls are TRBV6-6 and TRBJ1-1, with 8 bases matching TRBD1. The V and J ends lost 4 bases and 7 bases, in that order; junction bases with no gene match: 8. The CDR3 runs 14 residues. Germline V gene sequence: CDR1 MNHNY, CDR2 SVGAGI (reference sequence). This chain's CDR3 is CASSSLTGENEAFF. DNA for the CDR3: TGTGCCAGCAGTTCTCTGACAGGGGAGAATGAAGCTTTCTTT.

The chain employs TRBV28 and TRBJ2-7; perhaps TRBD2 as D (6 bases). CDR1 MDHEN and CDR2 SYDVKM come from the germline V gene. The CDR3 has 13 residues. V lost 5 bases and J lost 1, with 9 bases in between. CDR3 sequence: CASSAGPSYEQYF. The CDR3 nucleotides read TGTGCCAGCAGTGCGGGACCGTCCTACGAGCAGTACTTC.

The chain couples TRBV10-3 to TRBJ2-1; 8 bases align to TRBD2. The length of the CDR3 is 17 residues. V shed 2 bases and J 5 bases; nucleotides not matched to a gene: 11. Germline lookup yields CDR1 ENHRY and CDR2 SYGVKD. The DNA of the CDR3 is TGTGCCATCAGTGAGAGCGGGGGACTACCCCAAAACAATGAGCAGTTCTTC. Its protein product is CAISESGGLPQNNEQFF.

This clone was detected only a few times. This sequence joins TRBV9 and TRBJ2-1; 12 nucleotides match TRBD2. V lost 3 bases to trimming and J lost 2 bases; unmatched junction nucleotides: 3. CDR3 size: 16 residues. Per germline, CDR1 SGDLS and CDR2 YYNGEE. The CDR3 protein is CASSGLAGGAYNEQFF. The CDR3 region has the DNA TGTGCCAGCAGCGGTCTAGCGGGGGGGGCCTACAATGAGCAGTTCTTC.

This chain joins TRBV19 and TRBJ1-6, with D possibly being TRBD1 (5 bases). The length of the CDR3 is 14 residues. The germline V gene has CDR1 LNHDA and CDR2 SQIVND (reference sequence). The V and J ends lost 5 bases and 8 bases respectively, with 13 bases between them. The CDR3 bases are TGTGCCAGTAGTTTCCAGGGAGGTGATTCACCCCTCCACTTT. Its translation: CASSFQGGDSPLHF.

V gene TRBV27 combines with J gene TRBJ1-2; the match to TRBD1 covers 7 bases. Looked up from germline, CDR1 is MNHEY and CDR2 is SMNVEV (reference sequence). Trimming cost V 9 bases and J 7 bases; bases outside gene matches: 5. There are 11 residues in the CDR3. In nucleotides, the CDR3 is TGTGCCAGTGGACAGGTCCCTGGCTACACCTTC. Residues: CASGQVPGYTF.